The 2 T cell receptor beta chains given below trace back to one sample, sequenced in a study of T cells in Graves' hyperthyroidism and ophthalmopathy. What was amplified from RNA transcripts were TCR beta CDR3 regions. The HTBI primer set was used in a first-round RT-PCR of the TCR CDR3. TCRdb re-analysed the multiplex PCR reads in MiXCR, keeping a single row per CDR3 protein. This sample has approximately 380,000 distinct CDR3 sequences, with over 12% found just once. The sequencing input was blood. These receptors came from a man aged 50 or older with Graves' ophthalmopathy.

The V gene is TRBV2, the J gene TRBJ2-6; 10 bases are shared with TRBD1. The CDR3 has 17 amino acids. Germline lookup yields CDR1 SNHLY and CDR2 FYNNEI. The J segment lost 3 bases and the V segment lost 5 bases, leaving 7 bases of the junction unmatched. DNA for the CDR3: TGTGCCAGCAGTCCCGGGACAGGGGTTGGTGGGGCCAACGTCCTGACTTTC. Translated, it gives CASSPGTGVGGANVLTF.

This clonotype has ten or more counts. The chain is built from TRBV20-1 and TRBJ2-5; 7 nucleotides align to TRBD2. Germline assignment: CDR1 DFQATT and CDR2 SNEGSKA (reference sequence). This CDR3 spans 16 amino acids. After removal of 2 bases from V and 0 bases from J, the junction contained 9 bases not matched to a gene. The CDR3 bases are TGCAGTGCTAGAACTAGCGTGGGGGATTACCAAGAGACCCAGTACTTC. It yields the protein CSARTSVGDYQETQYF.